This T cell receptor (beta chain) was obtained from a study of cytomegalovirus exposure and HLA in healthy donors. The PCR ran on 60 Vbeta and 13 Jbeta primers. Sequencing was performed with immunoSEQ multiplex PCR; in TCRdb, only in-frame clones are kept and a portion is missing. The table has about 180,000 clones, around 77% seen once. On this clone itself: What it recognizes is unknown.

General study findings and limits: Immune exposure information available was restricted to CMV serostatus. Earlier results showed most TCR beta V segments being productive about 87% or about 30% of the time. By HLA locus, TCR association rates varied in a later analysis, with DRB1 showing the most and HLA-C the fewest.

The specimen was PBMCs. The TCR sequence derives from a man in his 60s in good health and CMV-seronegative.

CDR3 residues: CASRSYSNQPQHF. The DNA of the CDR3 is TGTGCCAGCAGGAGCTATAGCAATCAGCCCCAGCATTTT. The chain couples TRBV6-1 to TRBJ1-5; D gene uncertain. The V and J ends lost 6 bases and 0 bases respectively, with 6 bases between them. Germline assignment: CDR1 MNHNS and CDR2 SASEGT. This CDR3 contains 13 residues.